The 19 T cell receptor beta chains in this list originate from one sample, sequenced in a study of blood T cell repertoires in COVID-19. Clones were sequenced by immunoSEQ multiplex PCR, and TCRdb holds only the in-frame ones, with some missing. The sample includes roughly 230,000 clones, 80% to 90% seen only once; the top ten take about 0.93%. Material: peripheral blood. All receptors come from a man aged 40-50 years with acute or convalescent COVID-19.

V gene TRBV3-1 (or the pseudogene TRBV3-2) combines with J gene TRBJ2-3, with no clear D. The ends were cut back, 0 bases at V and 3 bases at J, with 13 bases in the middle. The length of the CDR3 is 16 residues. Germline CDR1 LGHDT, CDR2 YNNKEL (reference sequence). The CDR3 loop is CASSQESPPRTDTQYF. The CDR3 DNA reads TGTGCCAGCAGCCAAGAGAGCCCCCCTAGAACAGATACGCAGTATTTT.

The chain joins TRBV27 to TRBJ2-5, with 8 bases identical to TRBD2. The trim removed 4 bases at V and 3 bases at J, leaving 10 bases unmatched. The CDR3 is 16 amino acids. In germline, CDR1 is MNHEY, CDR2 SMNVEV (reference sequence). In DNA, the CDR3 is TGTGCCAGCAGTTCGAGCGGGGGCTGGCAAAAAGAGACCCAGTACTTC. This sequence encodes CASSSSGGWQKETQYF.

This clone has more than one count but fewer than ten. The chain has TRBV18 and TRBJ1-1, with D possibly being TRBD1 (6 bases). Germline assignment: CDR1 KGHSH and CDR2 LQKENI. This CDR3 has 15 amino acids. Trimming left V 4 bases short and J 1 base short, with 13 bases between. The CDR3 loop reads CASSQSGATNTEAFF. CDR3 DNA sequence: TGTGCCAGCTCACAATCAGGGGCCACGAACACTGAAGCTTTCTTT.

This clone has more than one count but fewer than ten. The chain combines TRBV2 with TRBJ1-2, with TRBD1 identical over 8 bases. The germline gives CDR1 SNHLY, CDR2 FYNNEI. This CDR3 region has 12 residues. CDR3 in DNA: TGTGAAAAGACAGGGGATTATTATGGCTACACCTTC. Translation gives CEKTGDYYGYTF.

V gene TRBV11-1 combines with J gene TRBJ1-2; 10 nucleotides match TRBD1. Per germline, CDR1 SGHAT and CDR2 FQDESV (reference sequence). The trim removed 5 bases at V and 4 bases at J, leaving 4 bases unmatched. CDR3 length equals 14 residues. The CDR3 loop reads CASSPGQGGYGYTF. The CDR3 coding sequence is TGTGCCAGCAGCCCAGGACAGGGGGGCTATGGCTACACCTTC.

The CDR3: CASSLYAGGNSPLHF. In nucleotides, the CDR3 is TGCGCCAGCAGCTTGTATGCAGGTGGAAATTCACCCCTCCACTTT. The chain links TRBV5-1 to TRBJ1-6; D unresolved. CDR3 size: 15 residues. V shed 1 base and J shed 7 bases, with 12 bases lying between them. Germline loops: CDR1 SGHRS, CDR2 YFSETQ.

CDR3 DNA sequence: TGTGCCAGCAGCTCAAGACAGGGTCAAGCTGAAGCTTTCTTT. Encoded protein: CASSSRQGQAEAFF. V usage is TRBV7-9 and J usage is TRBJ1-1; 7 bases match TRBD1. Per the germline V gene, CDR1 is SEHNR and CDR2 is FQNEAQ (reference sequence). The V segment lost 4 bases and the J segment 6 bases; nucleotides outside the gene matches: 8. This CDR3 contains 14 residues.

This clone was seen only once. The chain has TRBV6-5 and TRBJ2-1, with TRBD1 matching over 10 bases. CDR1 is MNHEY and CDR2 is SVGAGI in the germline V gene. The junction had 3 bases not matched to a gene; V was cut back by 6 bases and J by 1 base. The CDR3 has 15 amino acids. CDR3 nucleotides: TGTGCCAGCAGCCGACAGGGGGCTTCCTACAATGAGCAGTTCTTC. Amino acids: CASSRQGASYNEQFF.

The CDR3 reads CARGSGNEQFF. Written as DNA, the CDR3 is TGTGCCAGGGGTTCGGGCAATGAGCAGTTCTTC. V gene TRBV5-4 combines with J gene TRBJ2-1; no firm D call. Germline loops: CDR1 SGHNT, CDR2 YYREEE (reference sequence). The CDR3 spans 11 residues. V lost 8 bases to trimming and J lost 6 bases, with 9 bases between them.

The CDR3 loop is CASSLLDRDTEAFF. In nucleotides, the CDR3 is TGCGCCAGCAGCTTACTGGACAGGGATACTGAAGCTTTCTTT. This chain joins TRBV5-1 and TRBJ1-1, with 8 positions matching TRBD1. Germline V gene lookup returns CDR1 SGHRS and CDR2 YFSETQ. This CDR3 comprises 14 residues. J lost 5 bases, V lost 2 bases, and 5 bases had no gene match.

This chain uses TRBV5-4 with TRBJ1-2; no firm D call. CDR3 size: 13 residues. The V gene lost 6 bases and the J gene lost 0 bases, with 9 bases spanning the gap. Germline CDR1 reads SGHNT; CDR2 reads YYREEE (reference sequence). CDR3 DNA: TGTGCCAGCAAGGGAGCCACTAACTATGGCTACACCTTC. Translated: CASKGATNYGYTF.

The chain carries TRBV19 and TRBJ1-1, with D hard to call. This CDR3 spans 14 amino acids. Trimming took off 2 bases at V and 3 bases at J, with 10 bases between the two ends. Germline-derived CDR1 and CDR2 are LNHDA and SQIVND (reference sequence). As DNA, the CDR3 is TGTGCCAGTAGTATACCGTGGAGGGACACTGAAGCTTTCTTT. It codes for CASSIPWRDTEAFF. The complete variable domain, with remaining parts taken from reference TRBV19 and TRBJ1-1, reads DGGITQSPKYLFRKEGQNVTLSCEQNLNHDAMYWYRQDPGQGLRLIYYSQIVNDFQKGDIAEGYSVSREKKESFPLTVTSAQKNPTAFYLCASSIPWRDTEAFFGQGTRLTVV.

The chain carries TRBV9 and TRBJ2-3; 8 bases map to TRBD1. This CDR3 is built from 14 residues. CDR1 is SGDLS, CDR2 YYNGEE, per germline. The junction had 4 bases not matched to a gene; V was cut back by 3 bases and J by 4 bases. CDR3 in amino acids: CASSATGESDTQYF. CDR3 in DNA: TGTGCCAGCAGCGCGACAGGGGAGTCAGATACGCAGTATTTT. Complete variable domain (other parts from reference TRBV9 and TRBJ2-3): DSGVTQTPKHLITATGQRVTLRCSPRSGDLSVYWYQQSLDQGLQFLIQYYNGEERAKGNILERFSAQQFPDLHSELNLSSLELGDSALYFCASSATGESDTQYFGPGTRLTVL.

The chain carries TRBV7-8 and TRBJ2-1; D may be TRBD1 (5 bases). This CDR3 is 16 amino acids long. V lost 6 bases and J lost 0, with 15 bases in between. CDR1 and CDR2 from the germline V gene are SGHVS and FQNEAQ. The CDR3 DNA is TGTGCCAGCAGTACTTACAGGTTTGGCTCCTACAATGAGCAGTTCTTC. Translating it yields CASSTYRFGSYNEQFF.

The chain carries TRBV5-5 and TRBJ1-1, with unresolved D. The V gene lost 3 bases and the J gene lost 10 bases, with 4 bases spanning the gap. Germline CDR1 is SGHKS and CDR2 is YYEKEE (reference sequence). The CDR3 totals 9 residues. The CDR3 coding sequence is TGTGCCAGCAGCTCCGGAGCTTTCTTT. It yields the protein CASSSGAFF.

The V gene is TRBV5-4, the J gene TRBJ1-1, with D possibly TRBD1 on 6 matching bases. Trimming left V 4 bases short and J 3 bases short, with 13 bases between. From germline, CDR1 is SGHNT and CDR2 YYREEE (reference sequence). This CDR3 contains 14 residues. In DNA, the CDR3 is TGTGCCAGCAGCCCGAAGGGGGGGGACACTGAAGCTTTCTTT. It specifies CASSPKGGDTEAFF.

V and J are TRBV5-1 and TRBJ2-3; 7 nucleotides align to TRBD2. J gave up 5 bases and V 3 bases, and 9 bases lay outside the gene matches. This CDR3 is 15 amino acids long. Looked up from germline, CDR1 is SGHRS and CDR2 is YFSETQ. Written as DNA, the CDR3 is TGCGCCAGCAGCTCTAGAGCGGGGTCCGTAGATACGCAGTATTTT. Its protein product is CASSSRAGSVDTQYF.

V is TRBV6-5 and J is TRBJ1-2; the match to TRBD1 covers 7 bases. This CDR3 is 15 amino acids long. V was clipped by 6 bases and J by 0 bases; unmatched bases: 7. Per the germline V gene, CDR1 is MNHEY and CDR2 is SVGAGI. The CDR3 is CASRQGQLANYGYTF. The CDR3 DNA reads TGTGCCAGCAGGCAGGGACAGCTAGCTAACTATGGCTACACCTTC.

This clone has just one count. The chain combines TRBV7-9 with TRBJ1-2; D not certain. CDR1 and CDR2 from the germline V gene are SEHNR and FQNEAQ (reference sequence). The CDR3 has 13 residues. Trimming cost V 0 bases and J 3 bases, with 5 bases left between them. CDR3 nucleotide sequence: TGTGCCAGCAGCTTAGCGGGCGACTATGGCTACACCTTC. Amino acid sequence: CASSLAGDYGYTF.